Given below is one T cell receptor beta chain in context. This record comes from a study of CD8+ T cells in alopecia areata. Study summary: For the treated group, dosing was oral tofacitinib at 5 to 10 mg twice daily. Tofacitinib was given for 6 to 18 months, then stopped for 6 months.

Following RNA extraction, reverse transcription yielded cDNA that acted as the sequencing template. The repertoire was sequenced with immunoSEQ multiplex PCR; TCRdb's copy has only in-frame clones and lacks some. Of some 180,000 clones in the sample, about 63% are singletons; the top ten hold about 1.5%. The germline V gene encodes CDR1 LGHNA and CDR2 YSLEER. The length of the CDR3 is 17 residues. V was pared by 1 base and J by 2 bases, with 10 bases of the junction left unmatched. Sampling of alopecia areata patients yielded lesional scalp punch biopsies as well as peripheral blood. The sorting of PBMCs gave CD4+ and CD8+ T cells.

The sequences come from CD4+ T cells sorted from blood, collected at week 0. This sequence joins TRBV4-3 and TRBJ1-2; 7 bases map to TRBD1. This receptor was identified in a human donor with alopecia areata. CDR3 nucleotide sequence: TGCGCCAGCAGCCAAGGGGCAGGGGGGCCCAAGAACTATGGCTACACCTTC. It specifies CASSQGAGGPKNYGYTF.